This T cell receptor beta chain was sequenced in a study of cytotoxic CD8 clonotypes in ibrutinib-treated CLL. The study, taken as a whole, reports: Rising at ibrutinib response, clonality subsequently fell back toward baseline at progression. The study found baseline clonality above age-matched healthy donors, tracking circulating CD8+ T-cell counts.

Sequenced by immunoSEQ multiplex PCR; TCRdb stores in-frame clones only, minus some. The table includes about 140,000 clones, 70% to 80% detected once. Germline V gene lookup returns CDR1 SGDLS and CDR2 YYNGEE. The CDR3 loop spans 17 amino acids. Trimming at V came to 0 bases and at J to 3 bases, leaving 4 bases not matched to a gene. For this clone: Its antigen is not known.

The chain joins TRBV9 to TRBJ2-1, with 12 positions matching TRBD2. The material was PBMCs, obtained after 12 months of ibrutinib treatment. The TCR was taken from a human donor with chronic lymphocytic leukemia. DNA of the CDR3: TGTGCCAGCAGCGTAGAACTAGCGGGAGGCCACTACAATGAGCAGTTCTTC. Its protein is CASSVELAGGHYNEQFF.